A selection of T cell receptor beta chains follows, all from one sample in a study of early T cells in non-severe SARS-CoV-2 infection. A single record per CDR3 protein comes from TCRdb applying MiXCR to the 5' RACE reads. The sample includes 70,000 to 75,000 distinct CDR3 sequences, more than 10% seen only once; the top ten take approximately 5%. The sequencing input was whole blood. The receptors here all came from an adult who was a healthcare worker with PCR-confirmed SARS-CoV-2 infection or an uninfected control (not recorded which). Each CDR3 is given with its conserved first and last residue. A D gene is named only where the DNA matches it firmly. Size values are once, few and many counts, or a class for expanded clones, and some rows have none.

D gene,V gene,J gene,clone size,CDR3 DNA,CDR3 protein
NA,TRBV12-3/TRBV12-4,TRBJ2-5,few,TGTGCCAGCAGTTCCCGCAACGGTCAAGAGACCCAGTACTTC,CASSSRNGQETQYF
TRBD1,TRBV5-4,TRBJ1-4,NA,TGTGCCAGCAGCACCCGGGACAGCACTAATGAAAAACTGTTTTTT,CASSTRDSTNEKLFF
NA,TRBV12-3/TRBV12-4,TRBJ1-4,few,TGTGCCAGCAGTCCGACCTCAGGTGGTGAAAAACTGTTTTTT,CASSPTSGGEKLFF
NA,TRBV5-6,TRBJ1-2,NA,TGTGCCAGCAGCTTGATCGCCAGCCATGGCTACACCTTC,CASSLIASHGYTF
NA,TRBV28,TRBJ2-1,many,TGTGCCAGCACCCCGCAGTTGGGGGGTCCTGAGAGAGGCTTTCGGGAGCAGTTCTTC,CASTPQLGGPERGFREQFF
NA,TRBV28,TRBJ1-5,NA,TGTGCCAGCAGTTCAACCGGGCAGGGCGCGTTTTTGTCCCAGCATTTT,CASSSTGQGAFLSQHF
NA,TRBV11-2,TRBJ1-1,few,TGTGCCAGCAGCTTAATCTTGGGGATCACTGAAGCTTTCTTT,CASSLILGITEAFF
NA,TRBV5-1,TRBJ1-1,few,TGCGCCAGCAGCTTGGCCCCAGGGGTGAACACTGAAGCTTTCTTT,CASSLAPGVNTEAFF
NA,TRBV19,TRBJ2-2,many,TGTGCCAGTAGACCGGGACCATCCTCCGGGGAGCTGTTTTTT,CASRPGPSSGELFF
NA,TRBV2,TRBJ2-5,NA,TGTGCCAGCAGTGAAGCGGGATTTCGGTCCTTGAAAGAGACCCAGTACTTC,CASSEAGFRSLKETQYF
NA,TRBV29-1,TRBJ1-5,few,TGCAGCGTGGAGCAGGCGCCCAATCAGCCCCAGCATTTT,CSVEQAPNQPQHF
NA,TRBV20-1,TRBJ2-3,many,TGCAGTGCTAGCGTTCTCTACGCGGGGACAGATACGCAGTATTTT,CSASVLYAGTDTQYF